These 18 T cell receptor beta chains share one sample of origin, sequenced in a study of cytomegalovirus exposure and HLA in healthy donors. The PCR was carried out with 60 Vbeta primers and 13 Jbeta primers. TCRdb's copy holds only in-frame clones and misses some; the assay was immunoSEQ multiplex PCR. Of about 140,000 clones listed, roughly 79% were seen once; the top ten hold over 1.3%. The specimen sequenced was PBMCs. The source of these receptors is a woman aged 40 to 50 in good health and CMV-seronegative.

This chain uses TRBV5-1 with TRBJ2-5; 7 nucleotides align to TRBD2. The V segment lost 2 bases and the J segment 2 bases; nucleotides outside the gene matches: 9. The germline CDR1 and CDR2 sequences are SGHRS and YFSETQ. The length of the CDR3 is 16 residues. CDR3 DNA: TGCGCCAGCAGCTTAGGTGTTGGCGGGAGACAAGAGACCCAGTACTTC. Its translation is CASSLGVGGRQETQYF.

The V gene is TRBV7-9, the J gene TRBJ1-4, with TRBD1 as a possible D gene (5 bases). The CDR3 is 14 residues long. CDR1 SEHNR and CDR2 FQNEAQ come from the germline V gene (reference sequence). V was pared by 5 bases and J by 8 bases, with 15 bases between. CDR3: CASSTRDSPEKLFF. CDR3 nucleotides: TGTGCCAGCAGCACCAGGGATTCGCCAGAAAAACTGTTTTTT.

The chain uses TRBV27 and TRBJ2-2, with TRBD1 as a possible D gene (7 bases). Trimming took off 3 bases at V and 4 bases at J, with 12 bases between the two ends. This CDR3 has 15 residues. CDR1 is MNHEY and CDR2 is SMNVEV in the germline V gene (reference sequence). DNA for the CDR3: TGTGCCAGCAGTTTTTGGCAGGGGGGCACCGGGGAGCTGTTTTTT. This gives the protein CASSFWQGGTGELFF.

This clone was picked up a small number of times. V gene TRBV7-6 combines with J gene TRBJ2-7; 13 nucleotides agree with TRBD2. There are 17 residues in the CDR3. The V segment lost 6 bases and the J segment 0 bases; nucleotides outside the gene matches: 8. Germline CDR1 reads SGHVS; CDR2 reads FNYEAQ. DNA of the CDR3: TGTGCCAGCAGTTATACTAGCGGGGGGGCAAGCTCCTACGAGCAGTACTTC. Translated, it gives CASSYTSGGASSYEQYF.

The rearrangement joins TRBV5-4 to TRBJ1-3, with 9 bases that match TRBD1. Germline V gives CDR1 SGHNT, CDR2 YYREEE (reference sequence). This CDR3 is built from 15 residues. Trimming at V came to 4 bases and at J to 0 bases, leaving 2 bases not matched to a gene. As DNA, the CDR3 is TGTGCCAGCAGCCGGGACAGGGCCTCTGGAAACACCATATATTTT. Translating gives CASSRDRASGNTIYF.

This chain links TRBV6-1 with TRBJ2-6; 8 bases agree with TRBD1. CDR3 length: 16 residues. V gave up 3 bases and J gave up 3 bases; unmatched junction bases: 4. The germline V gene has CDR1 MNHNS and CDR2 SASEGT. CDR3 nucleotide sequence: TGTGCCAGCAGTGACCAGGGGGCGCATGGGGCCAACGTCCTGACTTTC. Protein sequence: CASSDQGAHGANVLTF.

This clone appeared a single time. The genes are TRBV7-6 and TRBJ2-7; maybe TRBD2 (6 bases). CDR1 is SGHVS and CDR2 is FNYEAQ in the germline V gene. This CDR3 region has 13 residues. V gave up 2 bases and J gave up 5 bases, with 10 bases separating them. The CDR3 DNA follows: TGTGCCAGCAGCTTATCGGGGGTGGACGAGCAGTACTTC. This sequence encodes CASSLSGVDEQYF.

This clone was seen a single time. The chain employs TRBV28 and TRBJ1-5; a possible D gene is TRBD1 (5 bases). Germline V lookup: CDR1 MDHEN, CDR2 SYDVKM. The length of the CDR3 is 14 residues. V was trimmed by 1 base and J by 9 bases, leaving 13 bases between them. CDR3 nucleotides: TGTGCCAGCAGTTTATCGGGGGTTCGCGGGCCCCAGCATTTT. It translates to CASSLSGVRGPQHF. The entire variable domain, with the rest obtained from reference TRBV28 and TRBJ1-5, is as follows: DVKVTQSSRYLVKRTGEKVFLECVQDMDHENMFWYRQDPGLGLRLIYFSYDVKMKEKGDIPEGYSVSREKKERFSLILESASTNQTSMYLCASSLSGVRGPQHFGDGTRLSIL.

The chain employs TRBV7-3 and TRBJ2-1, with D perhaps TRBD2 (6 bases). V lost 1 base and J lost 7, with 17 bases in between. This CDR3 is built from 16 residues. Germline CDR1 is SGHTA and CDR2 is FQGTGA. The CDR3 loop reads CASSLRAGLVSNEQFF. For the CDR3, the DNA is TGTGCCAGCAGCTTAAGGGCGGGACTGGTCTCGAATGAGCAGTTCTTC.

The V gene is TRBV23-1, the J gene TRBJ2-2; 14 positions agree with TRBD2. TRBV23-1 is reported as an ORF; its role is uncertain. V dropped 7 bases and J dropped 5; count of bases not matched to a gene: 15. CDR3 length equals 19 residues. In DNA form, the CDR3 reads TGCGCCAGCAAATCGGGACTAGCGGGGGCCCCAGGGTGGACCGGGGAGCTGTTTTTT. Translating it yields CASKSGLAGAPGWTGELFF.

The chain couples TRBV28 to TRBJ1-1; D is possibly TRBD1 (5 bases). Trimming took off 3 bases at V and 4 bases at J, with 12 bases between the two ends. CDR3 length equals 14 residues. Per germline, CDR1 MDHEN and CDR2 SYDVKM. CDR3 sequence reads: CASSLLGLITEAFF. The CDR3 DNA follows: TGTGCCAGCAGTTTGTTGGGGCTTATCACTGAAGCTTTCTTT.

This clone occurred a few times. The chain carries TRBV6-1 and TRBJ1-3; D unresolved. This CDR3 is 16 amino acids long. The V and J ends lost 0 bases and 4 bases respectively, with 13 bases between them. In germline, CDR1 is MNHNS, CDR2 SASEGT. The CDR3 here is CASSEAFGSGGNTIYF. The CDR3 DNA reads as TGTGCCAGCAGTGAAGCGTTCGGGAGCGGCGGAAACACCATATATTTT.

CDR3 residues: CASSSHSAGGGEKLFF. CDR3 in DNA: TGTGCCAGCAGTTCCCACTCGGCAGGGGGCGGCGAAAAACTGTTTTTT. J is TRBJ1-4 and V is TRBV27; 8 positions match TRBD1. This CDR3 is built from 16 residues. Germline loops: CDR1 MNHEY, CDR2 SMNVEV (reference sequence). Trimming cost V 4 bases and J 8 bases; bases outside gene matches: 12.

The gene calls are TRBV28 and TRBJ2-7, with TRBD2 matching over 8 bases. Per germline, CDR1 MDHEN and CDR2 SYDVKM. J gave up 4 bases and V 5 bases, and 10 bases lay outside the gene matches. The CDR3 extends over 15 amino acids. The CDR3 DNA reads as TGTGCCAGCAGTCGAAGGGGGACTAGGAGATACGAGCAGTACTTC. This encodes CASSRRGTRRYEQYF.

About this clone itself: The same CDR3 also results from other DNA sequences found in this sample. The V and J genes are TRBV6-6 and TRBJ1-5, with TRBD1 matching 7 bases. Unmatched junction bases numbered 4, after V lost 6 bases and J lost 2 bases. The CDR3 totals 14 residues. Germline V CDR1 and CDR2: MNHNY, SVGAGI (reference sequence). This chain's CDR3 is CASSKTGGNQPQHF. In DNA form, the CDR3 reads TGTGCCAGCAGCAAAACAGGGGGCAATCAGCCCCAGCATTTT.

The rearrangement links TRBV15 to TRBJ2-7; 8 positions agree with TRBD2. This CDR3 is built from 17 residues. Trimming cost V 3 bases and J 3 bases; bases outside gene matches: 13. In germline, CDR1 is LNHNV, CDR2 YYDKDF (reference sequence). The CDR3 is CATSSAAGRGALYEQYF. CDR3 in DNA: TGTGCCACCAGCAGCGCCGCGGGGCGGGGGGCCCTCTACGAGCAGTACTTC.

This clone was picked up a small number of times. The J gene is TRBJ1-1, the V gene TRBV5-1; no clear D gene. The CDR3 totals 14 residues. Germline CDR1 reads SGHRS; CDR2 reads YFSETQ. The V end lost 0 bases, the J end lost 2 bases, and 8 bases lay between the germline ends. This CDR3 reads CASSLGGENTEAFF. The CDR3 DNA sequence: TGCGCCAGCAGCTTGGGAGGTGAAAACACTGAAGCTTTCTTT.

This rearrangement joins TRBV20-1 to TRBJ1-1; D possibly corresponds to TRBD1 (6 bases). From germline, CDR1 is DFQATT and CDR2 SNEGSKA (reference sequence). V was trimmed by 6 bases and J by 7 bases, leaving 12 bases between them. This CDR3 is 11 amino acids long. CDR3 amino acids: CSAQGAIEAFF. CDR3 bases: TGCAGTGCACAGGGAGCCATTGAAGCTTTCTTT.